The following is a TCR beta chain sequence with its context. No antigen is known for it. This entry comes from a study of shared clonotypes between healthy human individuals. In the source study's methods: From ImmunoSEQ came sequences covering only the junction and carrying no quality scores, so filtering differed. Sequenced by immunoSEQ multiplex PCR; TCRdb stores in-frame clones only, minus some. V and J calls and clone size are as listed in that table; D and trimming were resolved from the DNA. This sample has millions of clones, with roughly 95% found just once. CD4+ cell separation produced CD45RA+ naive and CD45RA-negative memory subsets. CDR1 is MGHRA and CDR2 is YSYEKL in the germline V gene. CDR3 length: 16 residues. Trimming at V came to 3 bases and at J to 1 base, leaving 3 bases not matched to a gene. Study findings and constraints: All-four-donor shared clonotypes had higher generation probabilities than non-shared clonotypes did.

The gene calls are TRBV4-1 and TRBJ2-1; TRBD2 matches 10 bases. This TCR derives from a man aged 18 to 30 in good health. Sequenced: naive CD4+ T cells sorted from blood. Subset indicated: CD45RA+ positively selected. Here the CDR3 reads CASSQISGGSYNEQFF. The CDR3 coding sequence is TGCGCCAGCAGCCAGATTAGCGGGGGGTCCTACAATGAGCAGTTCTTC.